A selection of T cell receptor beta chains follows, all from one sample in a study of regulatory T cells in long-lasting Graves disease. TCRdb used MiXCR to reprocess the multiplex PCR reads, holding one entry per CDR3 protein. The profile shows approximately 350,000 distinct CDR3 sequences, 15% to 20% of them singletons. The sample was also reused in another study, on T cells in Graves' hyperthyroidism and ophthalmopathy.

The sequencing here drew on peripheral blood mononuclear cells (PBMCs), taken at new diagnosis, from a patient treated with antithyroid drugs. Receptors originate from a woman aged 18-29 years with Graves disease. CDR3s include the opening cysteine and the closing phenylalanine or tryptophan. The D gene is left open where the match is weak. The listing skips clone size in some rows; elsewhere it reads once, few, many or a size class.

d_gene	v_gene	abundance	j_gene	CDR3aa	CDR3nt
TRBD1	TRBV9	few	TRBJ1-3	CASSRQGGNTIYF	TGTGCCAGCAGCCGACAGGGGGGAAACACCATATATTTT
.	TRBV5-1	few	TRBJ2-1	CASSLRGSAEQFF	TGCGCCAGCAGCTTACGGGGTAGTGCTGAGCAGTTCTTC
.	TRBV6-1	many	TRBJ1-1	CASSEEGTMGPEAFF	TGTGCCAGCAGTGAAGAGGGGACCATGGGACCTGAAGCTTTCTTT
.	TRBV7-6	.	TRBJ1-6	CASSLGSAAYNSPLHF	TGTGCCAGCAGCTTAGGGTCGGCAGCCTATAATTCACCCCTCCACTTT
.	TRBV29-1	.	TRBJ2-5	CSVEPDWGETQYF	TGCAGCGTTGAACCAGACTGGGGAGAGACCCAGTACTTC
.	TRBV6-1	few	TRBJ1-1	CASSTFGAFF	TGTGCCAGCAGCACTTTTGGAGCTTTCTTT
.	TRBV29-1	few	TRBJ1-5	CSVEERGRLQHF	TGCAGCGTTGAAGAAAGGGGACGCCTCCAGCATTTT
TRBD1	TRBV7-9	.	TRBJ2-4	CASSLAFRGQGLGVQYF	TGTGCCAGCAGCTTAGCTTTTCGTGGACAGGGGTTAGGAGTTCAGTACTTC
TRBD1	TRBV5-8	many	TRBJ2-1	CASSRQGPGGEQFF	TGTGCCAGCAGCAGACAGGGTCCGGGTGGTGAGCAGTTCTTC
TRBD2	TRBV28	many	TRBJ2-3	CASSLGGGRGDTQYF	TGTGCCAGCAGCCTAGGTGGCGGGAGGGGGGATACGCAGTATTTT
.	TRBV2	few	TRBJ2-5	CASSYQGAREETQYF	TGTGCCAGCAGTTACCAGGGGGCGCGGGAGGAGACCCAGTACTTC
TRBD1	TRBV5-1	many	TRBJ2-2	CASSQQGSNTGELFF	TGCGCCAGCAGCCAACAGGGGAGTAACACCGGGGAGCTGTTTTTT
.	TRBV28	many	TRBJ2-3	CASSLIADTQYF	TGTGCCAGCAGCCTGATAGCAGATACGCAGTATTTT
TRBD2	TRBV28	many	TRBJ2-1	CASSNPRGLEGDEQFF	TGTGCCAGCAGCAACCCCCGTGGACTAGAGGGCGATGAGCAGTTCTTC
TRBD2	TRBV20-1	many	TRBJ2-3	CSAELAGVADTQYF	TGCAGTGCCGAACTAGCGGGAGTGGCAGATACGCAGTATTTT
TRBD2	TRBV20-1	many	TRBJ2-1	CSARASGVYNEQFF	TGCAGTGCTAGGGCTAGCGGAGTATACAATGAGCAGTTCTTC
.	TRBV20-1	.	TRBJ1-5	CSAGGGGFNQPQHF	TGCAGTGCTGGGGGGGGGGGCTTTAATCAGCCCCAGCATTTT
.	TRBV3-1	many	TRBJ1-1	CASSPTSGGAGTEAFF	TGTGCCAGCAGCCCTACCAGCGGGGGGGCCGGCACTGAAGCTTTCTTT
TRBD2	TRBV28	.	TRBJ2-1	CASSPASGGTYNEQFF	TGTGCCAGCAGCCCGGCTAGCGGGGGGACGTACAATGAGCAGTTCTTC
.	TRBV19	.	TRBJ2-5	CASSTHLEKWQETQYF	TGTGCCAGTAGTACCCACCTCGAAAAATGGCAAGAGACCCAGTACTTC
.	TRBV28	many	TRBJ1-1	CASIAPLRGREMGNTEAFF	TGTGCCAGCATCGCCCCCCTCCGGGGCAGGGAGATGGGAAACACTGAAGCTTTCTTT
.	TRBV9	.	TRBJ2-7	CASNNRLDGHSYEQYF	TGTGCCAGCAACAACCGGCTGGACGGACACTCCTACGAGCAGTACTTC
TRBD2	TRBV30	many	TRBJ2-7	CAWTGTSGSSGQYF	TGTGCCTGGACCGGGACTAGCGGGAGCTCAGGGCAGTACTTC
TRBD1	TRBV18	many	TRBJ1-5	CASSPSLDRGRQPQHF	TGTGCCAGCTCACCCTCTTTAGACAGGGGGCGTCAGCCCCAGCATTTT
TRBD1	TRBV12-3/TRBV12-4	many	TRBJ2-2	CASSIDRGLGGTGELFF	TGTGCCAGCAGTATTGACAGGGGGCTTGGAGGCACCGGGGAGCTGTTTTTT
.	TRBV11-2	few	TRBJ2-3	CASSLPGARTDTQYF	TGTGCCAGCAGCTTACCGGGGGCCCGCACAGATACGCAGTATTTT
TRBD2	TRBV20-1	many	TRBJ2-3	CSAPGGRGRTDTQYF	TGCAGTGCCCCGGGGGGGAGGGGACGGACAGATACGCAGTATTTT
.	TRBV20-1	few	TRBJ2-7	CSASQGNSYEQYF	TGCAGTGCTAGTCAGGGTAACTCCTACGAGCAGTACTTC
.	TRBV6-1	few	TRBJ1-1	CASSDLGRAEAFF	TGTGCCAGCAGTGATCTTGGGCGGGCTGAAGCTTTCTTT
TRBD2	TRBV19	few	TRBJ2-1	CAIGTGGPPYNEQFF	TGTGCCATAGGGACGGGGGGGCCTCCCTACAATGAGCAGTTCTTC
.	TRBV20-1	many	TRBJ1-5	CSARDPVWRGGGQPQHF	TGCAGTGCTAGAGATCCGGTTTGGAGGGGCGGCGGGCAGCCCCAGCATTTT
.	TRBV12-3/TRBV12-4	.	TRBJ2-7	CASSFLAISSYEQYF	TGTGCCAGCAGTTTTTTGGCAATCAGCTCCTACGAGCAGTACTTC
.	TRBV20-1	.	TRBJ1-2	CSASVRFGHESGFGTF	TGCAGTGCTAGTGTGAGGTTCGGTCATGAATCGGGGTTCGGGACCTTC
TRBD1	TRBV27	.	TRBJ2-1	CASSRTGEKFYNEQFF	TGTGCCAGCAGTAGAACAGGGGAAAAATTTTACAATGAGCAGTTCTTC
TRBD2	TRBV5-5	.	TRBJ2-7	CASSLAGGVDAYEQYF	TGTGCCAGCAGCTTGGCCGGGGGGGTCGACGCCTACGAGCAGTACTTC
.	TRBV20-1	many	TRBJ2-1	CSAREDKSSYNEQFF	TGCAGTGCTAGAGAGGATAAAAGCTCCTACAATGAGCAGTTCTTC
.	TRBV3-1	many	TRBJ2-7	CASSQDQGRVYEQYF	TGTGCCAGCAGCCAAGATCAGGGCAGGGTCTACGAGCAGTACTTC
TRBD2	TRBV20-1	many	TRBJ2-1	CSARDRSSGGPYNEQFF	TGCAGTGCTAGAGATCGAAGTAGCGGGGGACCTTACAATGAGCAGTTCTTC
.	TRBV28	many	TRBJ2-7	CASSLFIDSLISYEQYF	TGTGCCAGCAGTTTATTCATCGACAGCCTGATCTCCTACGAGCAGTACTTC
.	TRBV7-9	many	TRBJ1-5	CASSLDNQPQHF	TGTGCCAGCAGCTTGGACAATCAGCCCCAGCATTTT
.	TRBV12-3/TRBV12-4	many	TRBJ1-3	CASMGDPGNTIYF	TGTGCCAGCATGGGGGACCCTGGAAACACCATATATTTT
.	TRBV4-1	few	TRBJ2-1	CASSQGGAAYNEQFF	TGCGCCAGCAGCCAAGGGGGGGCAGCCTACAATGAGCAGTTCTTC
.	TRBV4-1	.	TRBJ1-5	CASSQVLGTNQPQHF	TGCGCCAGCAGCCAAGTTCTGGGCACTAATCAGCCCCAGCATTTT
.	TRBV28	few	TRBJ1-5	CASSRGTSDQPQHF	TGTGCCAGCAGTCGGGGTACGAGCGATCAGCCCCAGCATTTT
TRBD1	TRBV5-6	.	TRBJ1-2	CASSQGDSSYYGYTF	TGTGCCAGCAGCCAGGGGGACAGTTCTTACTATGGCTACACCTTC
.	TRBV9	few	TRBJ2-5	CASSSQPGETQYF	TGTGCCAGCAGCAGCCAACCCGGAGAGACCCAGTACTTC
.	TRBV29-1	.	TRBJ1-2	CSVSGEYTF	TGCAGCGTTTCAGGGGAGTACACCTTC
.	TRBV30	many	TRBJ1-1	CAWKRVTTEAFF	TGTGCCTGGAAGAGGGTAACAACTGAAGCTTTCTTT
.	TRBV19	few	TRBJ1-2	CASTQGYGYTF	TGTGCCAGCACCCAGGGGTATGGCTACACCTTC
TRBD2	TRBV7-9	many	TRBJ2-1	CASSSPLREGPGNEQFF	TGTGCCAGCAGCTCTCCCCTGCGGGAGGGCCCGGGCAATGAGCAGTTCTTC
TRBD1	TRBV6-2/TRBV6-3	few	TRBJ2-7	CASSYRTGLTYEQYF	TGTGCCAGCAGTTACAGGACAGGACTTACCTACGAGCAGTACTTC
.	TRBV2	many	TRBJ1-5	CASSDGGGDQPQHF	TGTGCCAGCAGTGACGGTGGCGGGGATCAGCCCCAGCATTTT
TRBD2	TRBV3-1	.	TRBJ2-3	CASSSTASGGTDTQYF	TGTGCCAGCAGTAGCACGGCTAGCGGGGGCACAGATACGCAGTATTTT
.	TRBV20-1	many	TRBJ2-7	CSARMQGRPSYEQYF	TGCAGTGCTAGGATGCAGGGGCGACCATCCTACGAGCAGTACTTC
.	TRBV11-2	few	TRBJ1-4	CASSLNWATNEKLFF	TGTGCCAGCAGCTTGAATTGGGCAACTAATGAAAAACTGTTTTTT
.	TRBV5-1	.	TRBJ1-2	CASSLESSRYGYTF	TGCGCCAGCAGCTTGGAATCAAGTCGGTATGGCTACACCTTC
TRBD1	TRBV7-2	many	TRBJ1-2	CASSADRGYGGYTF	TGTGCCAGCAGCGCGGACAGGGGGTACGGCGGCTACACCTTC
TRBD1	TRBV20-1	many	TRBJ2-5	CSARDGGQGRETQYF	TGCAGTGCTAGAGATGGGGGACAGGGAAGGGAGACCCAGTACTTC
.	TRBV6-2/TRBV6-3	.	TRBJ2-6	CASSYSPGAGANVLTF	TGTGCCAGCAGTTACTCCCCAGGGGCTGGGGCCAACGTCCTGACTTTC